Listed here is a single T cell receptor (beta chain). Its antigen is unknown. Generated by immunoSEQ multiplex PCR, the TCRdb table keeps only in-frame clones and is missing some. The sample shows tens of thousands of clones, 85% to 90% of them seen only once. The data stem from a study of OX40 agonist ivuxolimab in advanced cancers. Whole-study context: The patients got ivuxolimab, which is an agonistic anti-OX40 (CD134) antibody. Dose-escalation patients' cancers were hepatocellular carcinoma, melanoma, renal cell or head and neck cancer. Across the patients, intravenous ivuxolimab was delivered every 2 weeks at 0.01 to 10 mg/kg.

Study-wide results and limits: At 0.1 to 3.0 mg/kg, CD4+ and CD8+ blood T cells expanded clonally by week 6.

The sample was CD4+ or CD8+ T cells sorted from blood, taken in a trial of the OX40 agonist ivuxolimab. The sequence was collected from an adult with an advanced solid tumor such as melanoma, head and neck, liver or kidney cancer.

The CDR3 is CASSPQGLLKETQYF. The CDR3 nucleotides read TGTGCCAGCTCACCACAGGGGCTACTCAAAGAGACCCAGTACTTC. The genes are TRBV18 and TRBJ2-5, with D maybe TRBD1 (5 bases). This CDR3 contains 15 residues. Germline CDR1 and CDR2: KGHSH and LQKENI. V lost 1 base and J lost 3, with 12 bases in between.